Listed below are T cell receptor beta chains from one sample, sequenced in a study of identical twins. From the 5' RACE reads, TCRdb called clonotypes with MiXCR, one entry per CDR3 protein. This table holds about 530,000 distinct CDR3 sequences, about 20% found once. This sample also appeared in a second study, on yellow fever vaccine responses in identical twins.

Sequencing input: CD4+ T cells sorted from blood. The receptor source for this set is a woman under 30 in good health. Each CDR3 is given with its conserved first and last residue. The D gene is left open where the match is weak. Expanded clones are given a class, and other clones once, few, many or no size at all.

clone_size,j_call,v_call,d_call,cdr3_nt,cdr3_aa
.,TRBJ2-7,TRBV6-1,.,TGTGCCAGCAGCACAGCACCGGGGGGCAACGAGCAGTACTTC,CASSTAPGGNEQYF
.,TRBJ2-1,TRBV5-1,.,TGCGCCAGCAGCTTGGCCGCGGGTGGTGGGGACAATGAGCAGTTCTTC,CASSLAAGGGDNEQFF
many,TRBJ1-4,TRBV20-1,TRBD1,TGCAGTGCTAGAGGGACAGGAGGTGAAAAACTGTTTTTT,CSARGTGGEKLFF
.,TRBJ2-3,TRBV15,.,TGTGCCACCAGCAGATTGGGCCAACCCCCGCCTGGAGATACGCAGTATTTT,CATSRLGQPPPGDTQYF
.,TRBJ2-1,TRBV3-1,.,TGTGCCAGCAGCCAAATAAGGCGCTATGAGCAGTTCTTC,CASSQIRRYEQFF
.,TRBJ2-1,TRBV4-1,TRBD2,TGCGCCAGCAGTCCGACTAGCGGGAGCGTCTACAATGAGCAGTTCTTC,CASSPTSGSVYNEQFF
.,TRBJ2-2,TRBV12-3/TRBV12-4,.,TGTGCCAGCAGCCTACAAGAGTTCGCGAACACCGGGGAGCTGTTTTTT,CASSLQEFANTGELFF
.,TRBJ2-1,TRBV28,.,TGTGCCAGCAGTTTATTACTAACAGCAGGGGAGCAGTTCTTC,CASSLLLTAGEQFF
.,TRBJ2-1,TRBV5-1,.,TGCGCCAGCAGCTTGGCCCCTCTTATAAGCTCCTACAATGAGCAGTTCTTC,CASSLAPLISSYNEQFF
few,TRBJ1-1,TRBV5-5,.,TGTGCCAGCAGCCTTGGGGGGGGCCCAGGGCACACTGAAGCTTTCTTT,CASSLGGGPGHTEAFF
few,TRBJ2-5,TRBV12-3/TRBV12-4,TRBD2,TGTGCCAGCAGTTCCGGGCGGGGGGCCCAAGAGACCCAGTACTTC,CASSSGRGAQETQYF
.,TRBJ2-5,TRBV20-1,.,TGCAGTGCTAGAAACGGGGGCCTCCAAGAGACCCAGTACTTC,CSARNGGLQETQYF
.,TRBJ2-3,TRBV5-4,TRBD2,TGTGCCAGCAGCTCCCTCAGACTAGCGGGAGGCTCTAGCACAGATACGCAGTATTTT,CASSSLRLAGGSSTDTQYF
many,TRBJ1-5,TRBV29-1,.,TGCAGCGTCGAAGTGGATAGCAATCAGCCCCAGCATTTT,CSVEVDSNQPQHF
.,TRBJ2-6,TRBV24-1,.,TGTGCCACCAGTGGGGAAACTGACTCTGGGGCCAACGTCCTGACTTTC,CATSGETDSGANVLTF
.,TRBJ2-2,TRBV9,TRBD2,TGTGCCAGCAGCGTATCAGCGGGAGGGCCCACCACCGGGGAGCTGTTTTTT,CASSVSAGGPTTGELFF
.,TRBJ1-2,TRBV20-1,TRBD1,TGCAGTGCTAGAATACAGGGGGCGGGTGGCTACACCTTC,CSARIQGAGGYTF
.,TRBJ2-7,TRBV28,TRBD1,TGTGCCAGCAGAGACCCCGGGACAGGGACCTACGAGCAGTACTTC,CASRDPGTGTYEQYF
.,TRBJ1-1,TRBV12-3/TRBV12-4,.,TGTGCCAGCAGCCCCGAGGGTTGGACTGAAGCTTTCTTT,CASSPEGWTEAFF
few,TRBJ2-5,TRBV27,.,TGTGCCAGCAGTTTGTGGAGGGGAGAGACCCAGTACTTC,CASSLWRGETQYF
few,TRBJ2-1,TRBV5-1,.,TGCGCCAGCAGCATCCTGGGATTCAATGAGCAGTTCTTC,CASSILGFNEQFF
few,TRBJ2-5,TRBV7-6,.,TGTGCCAGCTCCGTTAAAGGGGGGGAGACCCAGTACTTC,CASSVKGGETQYF
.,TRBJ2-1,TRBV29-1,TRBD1,TGCAGTGGGACAGGACAGGGTGAGCAGTTCTTC,CSGTGQGEQFF
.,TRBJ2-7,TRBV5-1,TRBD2,TGCGCCAGCAGCTTGGTCCCTGGGGTAGCGGGTACCTACGAGCAGTACTTC,CASSLVPGVAGTYEQYF
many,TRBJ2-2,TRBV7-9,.,TGTGCCAGCAGCTTAGATGCCACCGGGGAGCTGTTTTTT,CASSLDATGELFF
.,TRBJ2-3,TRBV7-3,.,TGTGCCAGCAGCGGTGGAGCCCCAGATACGCAGTATTTT,CASSGGAPDTQYF
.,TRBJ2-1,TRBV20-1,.,TGCAGTGCTAGTACCGGGACCTCCTACAATGAGCAGTTCTTC,CSASTGTSYNEQFF
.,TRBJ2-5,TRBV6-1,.,TGTGCCAGCCCCGCCTCCACCCGAGGGGAGACCCAGTACTTC,CASPASTRGETQYF
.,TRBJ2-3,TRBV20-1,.,TGCAGTGCTCTGCGGGACCCTAGCACAGATACGCAGTATTTT,CSALRDPSTDTQYF
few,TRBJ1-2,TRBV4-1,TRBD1,TGCGCCAGCAGCCAGCCTACAGGGGACTATGGCTACACCTTC,CASSQPTGDYGYTF
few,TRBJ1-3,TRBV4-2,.,TGTGCCAGCAGCCAAGAATCAACAGGGATCTCTGGAAACACCATATATTTT,CASSQESTGISGNTIYF
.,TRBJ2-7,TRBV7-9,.,TGTGCCAGCAGCTTCACGGGTAGCCTATGGAACGAGCAGTACTTC,CASSFTGSLWNEQYF
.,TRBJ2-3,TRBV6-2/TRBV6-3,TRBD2,TGTGCCAGCAGCCTGGGACTAGCGGGACAACCACGGGCGGATACGCAGTATTTT,CASSLGLAGQPRADTQYF
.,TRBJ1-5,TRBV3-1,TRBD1,TGTGCCAGCAGCCAAGTACAGGGGGCGGGTCAGCCCCAGCATTTT,CASSQVQGAGQPQHF
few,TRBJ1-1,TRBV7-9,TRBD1,TGTGCCAGCAGACCAGGACAGGGACACACTGAAGCTTTCTTT,CASRPGQGHTEAFF
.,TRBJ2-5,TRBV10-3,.,TGTGCCATCAGTGAAGCAGGGCTCCAAGAGACCCAGTACTTC,CAISEAGLQETQYF
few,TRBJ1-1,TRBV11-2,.,TGTGCCAGCAGCTTTACGTACCCGAACACTGAAGCTTTCTTT,CASSFTYPNTEAFF
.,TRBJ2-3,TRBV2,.,TGTGCCAGCAGTGAAAGGCGGAGGACTCTTCCCCCAATACGCCCAATCACTAGCACAGATACGCAGTATTTT,CASSERRRTLPPIRPITSTDTQYF
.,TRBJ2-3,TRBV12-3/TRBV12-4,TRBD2,TGTGCCAGCAGACCCGGGACTATCACAGATACGCAGTATTTT,CASRPGTITDTQYF